This entry lists 12 T cell receptor beta chains sequenced from one sample in a study of blood T cell repertoires in COVID-19. Clones were read by immunoSEQ multiplex PCR, and TCRdb kept only the in-frame ones, dropping some. The sample carries roughly 230,000 clones, just under 90% recorded once. Sequenced material: PBMCs or T cells enriched from blood (not recorded which). These receptors originate from a woman in her twenties or thirties with acute COVID-19.

This clone occurred once. J is TRBJ2-3 and V is TRBV2; 13 bases fit TRBD2. The length of the CDR3 is 16 residues. Per germline, CDR1 SNHLY and CDR2 FYNNEI. The junction had 6 bases not matched to a gene; V was cut back by 6 bases and J by 3 bases. CDR3 DNA: TGTGCCAGCAGCCAGACTAGCGGGGGGTGGACAGATACGCAGTATTTT. Translation: CASSQTSGGWTDTQYF.

The chain employs TRBV15 and TRBJ2-2; TRBD1 agrees at 9 bases. There are 16 residues in the CDR3. Germline CDR1 and CDR2: LNHNV and YYDKDF (reference sequence). After removal of 1 base from V and 0 bases from J, the junction contained 0 bases not matched to a gene. The CDR3: CATSRGDRANTGELFF. CDR3 bases: TGTGCCACCAGCAGAGGGGACAGGGCGAACACCGGGGAGCTGTTTTTT. Full variable domain (rest looked up from reference TRBV15 and TRBJ2-2): DAMVIQNPRYQVTQFGKPVTLSCSQTLNHNVMYWYQQKSSQAPKLLFHYYDKDFNNEADTPDNFQSRRPNTSFCFLDIRSPGLGDTAMYLCATSRGDRANTGELFFGEGSRLTVL.

This clone has just one count. V and J are TRBV13 and TRBJ2-7, with D possibly being TRBD2 (5 bases). The CDR3 has 12 amino acids. V was shortened by 4 bases and J by 6 bases, with 10 bases between the two germline ends. The germline V gene has CDR1 PRHDT and CDR2 FYEKMQ (reference sequence). The CDR3 coding sequence is TGTGCCAGCAGCTCGGGGAATCTCGAGCAGTACTTC. It specifies CASSSGNLEQYF. The full variable domain, completed using reference TRBV13 and TRBJ2-7, is AAGVIQSPRHLIKEKRETATLKCYPIPRHDTVYWYQQGPGQDPQFLISFYEKMQSDKGSIPDRFSAQQFSDYHSELNMSSLELGDSALYFCASSSGNLEQYFGPGTRLTVT.

The CDR3 DNA reads as TGTGCCAGCAGTGACTGGGGGGTTACTTCCCAAGAGACCCAGTACTTC. It yields the protein CASSDWGVTSQETQYF. This chain connects TRBV6-1 to TRBJ2-5; a weak D match, TRBD2 (6 bases). The V end was cut by 3 bases, the J end by 1 base, with 15 bases between. This CDR3 contains 16 residues. CDR1 and CDR2 from the germline V gene are MNHNS and SASEGT.

The rearrangement uses TRBV7-9 and TRBJ2-7; TRBD1 is a possible D gene (9 bases). The V and J ends lost 8 bases and 5 bases respectively, with 25 bases between them. The CDR3 contains 16 residues. Germline CDR1 reads SEHNR; CDR2 reads FQNEAQ (reference sequence). CDR3 sequence (DNA): TGTGCCAGCTTAGCGGGACAGGGTTTAAACGTCGACGAGCAGTACTTC. This sequence encodes CASLAGQGLNVDEQYF.

To note about this clone: A read error may account for a junction end that differs from germline. V gene TRBV3-1 (or the pseudogene TRBV3-2) combines with J gene TRBJ2-7, with TRBD2 matching over 8 bases. The CDR3 runs 16 residues. Germline CDR1 LGHDT, CDR2 YNNKEL (reference sequence). CDR3 in DNA: TGTGCCAGCAGGCAGAACGGGAGGGGGATCACCTACGGGCAGTACTTC. Translating gives CASRQNGRGITYGQYF.

The CDR3 DNA reads TGTGCCAGCAGCCAAGGGAGGAGTAACACTGAAGCTTTCTTT. It yields the protein CASSQGRSNTEAFF. This sequence joins TRBV3-1 (or the pseudogene TRBV3-2) and TRBJ1-1; D gene ambiguous. V dropped 1 base and J dropped 2 bases, with 8 bases sitting between them. Germline CDR1 reads LGHDT; CDR2 reads YNNKEL (reference sequence). The CDR3 totals 14 residues.

The chain couples TRBV6-5 to TRBJ2-1; D may be TRBD1 (6 bases). This CDR3 has 15 amino acids. Trimming shortened V by 6 bases and J by 8 bases, and 20 bases separated the two germline ends. Germline V gene data show CDR1 as MNHEY and CDR2 as SVGAGI. Here the CDR3 DNA reads TGTGCCAGCAGCGACGGGACAATCTTTGGTCATGAGCAGTTCTTC. Protein sequence: CASSDGTIFGHEQFF.

This clone was seen more than once but under ten times. The V call is TRBV21-1, the J call TRBJ1-1. TRBV21-1 has pseudogene status. This CDR3 is built from 16 residues. The DNA of the CDR3 is TGTGCCAGCAGCAAAGGGAGGCGGTACGGGAACACTGAAGCTTTCTTT. Residues: CASSKGRRYGNTEAFF.

The chain couples TRBV2 to TRBJ2-3; the match to TRBD1 covers 10 bases. J lost 3 bases, V lost 2 bases, and 5 bases had no gene match. This CDR3 spans 16 amino acids. CDR1 and CDR2 from the germline V gene are SNHLY and FYNNEI. The DNA of the CDR3 is TGTGCCAGCAGTGAACCCGACAGGGGGCAAACAGATACGCAGTATTTT. Protein: CASSEPDRGQTDTQYF.

This sequence joins TRBV5-4 and TRBJ1-2; TRBD1 agrees at 9 bases. There are 14 residues in the CDR3. V shed 5 bases, J shed 5 bases, and the junction held 7 bases outside the gene matches. The germline V gene encodes CDR1 SGHNT and CDR2 YYREEE (reference sequence). In DNA form, the CDR3 reads TGTGCCAGCAGTCAGACAGGGGGGATATATGGCTACACCTTC. This codes for CASSQTGGIYGYTF. Combining the CDR3 with reference TRBV5-4 and TRBJ1-2 gives the whole variable domain ETGVTQSPTHLIKTRGQQVTLRCSSQSGHNTVSWYQQALGQGPQFIFQYYREEENGRGNFPPRFSGLQFPNYSSELNVNALELDDSALYLCASSQTGGIYGYTFGSGTRLTVV.

The rearrangement joins TRBV11-2 to TRBJ2-3; a possible D gene is TRBD1 (7 bases). Germline CDR1 reads SGHAT; CDR2 reads FQNNGV. There are 14 residues in the CDR3. The V gene lost 5 bases and the J gene lost 9 bases, with 18 bases spanning the gap. DNA for the CDR3: TGTGCCAGCAGCAATTACCAGGCAGGGGGGACGCAGTATTTT. Protein product: CASSNYQAGGTQYF.